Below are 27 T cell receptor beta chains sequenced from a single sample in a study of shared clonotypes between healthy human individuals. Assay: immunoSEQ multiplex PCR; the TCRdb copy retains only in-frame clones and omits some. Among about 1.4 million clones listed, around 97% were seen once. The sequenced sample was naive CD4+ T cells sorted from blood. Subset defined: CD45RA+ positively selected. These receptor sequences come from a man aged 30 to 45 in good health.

The CDR3 protein is CASSLGTGAWNEQFF. DNA for the CDR3: TGTGCCAGCAGCTTGGGGACAGGGGCTTGGAATGAGCAGTTCTTC. The chain is built from TRBV5-4 and TRBJ2-1; 9 positions match TRBD1. The CDR3 totals 15 residues. Germline V gene lookup returns CDR1 SGHNT and CDR2 YYREEE (reference sequence). V lost 0 bases and J lost 7; bases outside the gene matches: 5. Full variable domain (outside the CDR3, taken from reference TRBV5-4 and TRBJ2-1): ETGVTQSPTHLIKTRGQQVTLRCSSQSGHNTVSWYQQALGQGPQFIFQYYREEENGRGNFPPRFSGLQFPNYSSELNVNALELDDSALYLCASSLGTGAWNEQFFGPGTRLTVL.

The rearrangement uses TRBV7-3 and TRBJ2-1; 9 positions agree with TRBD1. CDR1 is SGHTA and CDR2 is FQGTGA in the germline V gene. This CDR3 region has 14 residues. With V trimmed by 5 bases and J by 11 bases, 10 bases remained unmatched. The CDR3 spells CASSPPTQGAKQFF. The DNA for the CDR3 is TGTGCCAGCAGCCCACCAACACAGGGGGCTAAGCAGTTCTTC.

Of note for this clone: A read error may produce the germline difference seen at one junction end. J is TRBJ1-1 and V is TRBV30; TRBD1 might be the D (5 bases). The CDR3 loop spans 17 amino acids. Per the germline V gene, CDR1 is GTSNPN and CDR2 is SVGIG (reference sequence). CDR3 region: CAGRKQAELLMNTEAFF. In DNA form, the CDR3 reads TGTGCCGGGAGAAAACAGGCGGAGCTCCTTATGAACACTGAAGCTTTCTTT. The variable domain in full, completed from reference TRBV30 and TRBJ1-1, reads SQTIHQWPATLVQPVGSPLSLECTVEGTSNPNLYWYRQAAGRGLQLLFYSVGIGQISSEVPQNLSASRPQDRQFILSSKKLLLSDSGFYLCAGRKQAELLMNTEAFFGQGTRLTVV.

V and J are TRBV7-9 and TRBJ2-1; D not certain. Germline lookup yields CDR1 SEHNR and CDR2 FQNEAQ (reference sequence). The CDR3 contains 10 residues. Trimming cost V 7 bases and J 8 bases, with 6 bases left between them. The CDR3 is CASNPDEQFF. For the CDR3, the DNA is TGTGCCAGCAACCCCGATGAGCAGTTCTTC. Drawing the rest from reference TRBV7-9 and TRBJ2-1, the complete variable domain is DTGVSQNPRHKITKRGQNVTFRCDPISEHNRLYWYRQTLGQGPEFLTYFQNEAQLEKSRLLSDRFSAERPKGSFSTLEIQRTEQGDSAMYLCASNPDEQFFGPGTRLTVL.

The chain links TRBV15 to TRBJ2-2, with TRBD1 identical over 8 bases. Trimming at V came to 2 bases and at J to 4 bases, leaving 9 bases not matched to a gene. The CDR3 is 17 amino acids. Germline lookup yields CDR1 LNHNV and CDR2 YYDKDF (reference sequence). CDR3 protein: CATSRRPGQGATGELFF. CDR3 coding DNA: TGTGCCACCAGCAGAAGGCCCGGACAGGGCGCCACCGGGGAGCTGTTTTTT.

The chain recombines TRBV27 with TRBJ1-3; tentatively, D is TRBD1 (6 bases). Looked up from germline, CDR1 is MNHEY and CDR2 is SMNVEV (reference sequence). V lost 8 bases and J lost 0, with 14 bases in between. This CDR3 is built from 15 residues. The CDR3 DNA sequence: TGTGCCAGCCAACGGGACATCTTCTCTGGAAACACCATATATTTT. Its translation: CASQRDIFSGNTIYF.

Here the CDR3 reads CASSQDWTVSSYEQYF. CDR3 sequence (DNA): TGTGCCAGCAGCCAAGATTGGACAGTAAGCTCCTACGAGCAGTACTTC. This chain joins TRBV14 and TRBJ2-7; a weak D match, TRBD1 (6 bases). This CDR3 has 16 residues. CDR1 is SGHDN, CDR2 FVKESK, per germline. Between the trimmed V and J ends, which lost 0 bases and 0 bases, there was a span of 12 bases.

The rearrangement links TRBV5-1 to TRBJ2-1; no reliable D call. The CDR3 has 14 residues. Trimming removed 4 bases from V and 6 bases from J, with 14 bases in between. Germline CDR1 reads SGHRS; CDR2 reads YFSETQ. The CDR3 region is CASSPVGRGNEQFF. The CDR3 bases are TGCGCCAGCAGCCCGGTTGGGCGCGGCAATGAGCAGTTCTTC.

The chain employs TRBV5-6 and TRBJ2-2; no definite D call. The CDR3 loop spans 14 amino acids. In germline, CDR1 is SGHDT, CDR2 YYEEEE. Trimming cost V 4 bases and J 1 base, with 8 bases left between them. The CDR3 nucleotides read TGTGCCAGCAGCCGACCCGGGAACACCGGGGAGCTGTTTTTT. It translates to CASSRPGNTGELFF.

The CDR3: CASSLTSGRSSYNEQFF. The CDR3, as DNA: TGTGCCAGCAGCTTAACTAGCGGGAGGAGCTCCTACAATGAGCAGTTCTTC. The V and J genes are TRBV5-6 and TRBJ2-1; TRBD2 matches 12 bases. J gave up 0 bases and V 2 bases, and 3 bases lay outside the gene matches. The CDR3 length is 17 residues. Germline lookup yields CDR1 SGHDT and CDR2 YYEEEE.

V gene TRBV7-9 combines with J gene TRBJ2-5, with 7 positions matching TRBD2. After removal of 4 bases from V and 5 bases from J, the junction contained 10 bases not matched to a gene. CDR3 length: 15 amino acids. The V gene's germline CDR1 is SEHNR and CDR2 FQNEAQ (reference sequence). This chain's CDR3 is CASSYPTGGSETQYF. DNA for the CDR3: TGTGCCAGCAGCTATCCCACGGGGGGATCGGAGACCCAGTACTTC.

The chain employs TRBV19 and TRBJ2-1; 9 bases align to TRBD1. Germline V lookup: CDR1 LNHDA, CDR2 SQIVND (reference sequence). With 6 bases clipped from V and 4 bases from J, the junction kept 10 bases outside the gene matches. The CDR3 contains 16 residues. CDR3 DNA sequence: TGTGCCAGTAGCCGGACCTCGGGACAGGGTTACAATGAGCAGTTCTTC. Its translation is CASSRTSGQGYNEQFF.

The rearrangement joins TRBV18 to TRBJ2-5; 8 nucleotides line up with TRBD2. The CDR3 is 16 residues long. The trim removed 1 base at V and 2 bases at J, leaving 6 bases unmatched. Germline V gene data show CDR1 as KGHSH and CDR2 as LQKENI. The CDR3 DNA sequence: TGTGCCAGCTCACCACTGGCTAGCGGGTATCAAGAGACCCAGTACTTC. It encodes CASSPLASGYQETQYF.

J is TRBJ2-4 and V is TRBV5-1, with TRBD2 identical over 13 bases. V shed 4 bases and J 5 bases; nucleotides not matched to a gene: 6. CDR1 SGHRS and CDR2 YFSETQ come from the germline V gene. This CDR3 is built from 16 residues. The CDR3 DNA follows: TGCGCCAGCAGCCGAGGACTAGCGGGAGTACAAAACATTCAGTACTTC. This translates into CASSRGLAGVQNIQYF.

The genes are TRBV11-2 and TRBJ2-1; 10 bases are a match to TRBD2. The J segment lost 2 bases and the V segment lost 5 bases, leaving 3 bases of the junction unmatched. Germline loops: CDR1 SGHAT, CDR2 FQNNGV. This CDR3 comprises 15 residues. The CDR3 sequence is CASSPLAGAYNEQFF. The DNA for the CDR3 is TGTGCCAGCAGCCCCCTAGCGGGAGCCTACAATGAGCAGTTCTTC.

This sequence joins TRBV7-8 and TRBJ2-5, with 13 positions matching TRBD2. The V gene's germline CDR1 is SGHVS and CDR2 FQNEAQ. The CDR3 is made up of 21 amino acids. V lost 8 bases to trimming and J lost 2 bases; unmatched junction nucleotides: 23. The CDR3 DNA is TGTGCCAGCGGTTCGATACATGGATGGACTAGCGGGAGAGGGATACAAGAGACCCAGTACTTC. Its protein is CASGSIHGWTSGRGIQETQYF. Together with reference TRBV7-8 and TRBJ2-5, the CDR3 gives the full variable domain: GAGVSQSPRYKVAKRGQDVALRCDPISGHVSLFWYQQALGQGPEFLTYFQNEAQLDKSGLPSDRFFAERPEGSVSTLKIQRTQQEDSAVYLCASGSIHGWTSGRGIQETQYFGPGTRLLVL.

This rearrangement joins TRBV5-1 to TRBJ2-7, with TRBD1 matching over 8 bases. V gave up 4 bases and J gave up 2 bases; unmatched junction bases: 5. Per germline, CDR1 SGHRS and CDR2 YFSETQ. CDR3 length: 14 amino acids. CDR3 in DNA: TGCGCCAGCAGCCTGGGACAGGACCCCTACGAGCAGTACTTC. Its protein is CASSLGQDPYEQYF.

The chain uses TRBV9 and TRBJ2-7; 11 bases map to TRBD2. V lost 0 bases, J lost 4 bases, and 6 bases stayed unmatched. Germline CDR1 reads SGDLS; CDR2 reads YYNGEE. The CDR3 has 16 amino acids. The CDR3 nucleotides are TGTGCCAGCAGCGTAGGGGTAGCGGGAGGGCCTTACGAGCAGTACTTC. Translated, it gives CASSVGVAGGPYEQYF. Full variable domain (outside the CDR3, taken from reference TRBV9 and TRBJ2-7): DSGVTQTPKHLITATGQRVTLRCSPRSGDLSVYWYQQSLDQGLQFLIQYYNGEERAKGNILERFSAQQFPDLHSELNLSSLELGDSALYFCASSVGVAGGPYEQYFGPGTRLTVT.

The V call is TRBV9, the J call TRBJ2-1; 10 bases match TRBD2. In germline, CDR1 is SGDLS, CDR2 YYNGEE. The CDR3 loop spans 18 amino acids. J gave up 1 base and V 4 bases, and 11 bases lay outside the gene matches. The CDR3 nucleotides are TGTGCCAGCAGCACCCGGACTAGCGGATGGATATCCTACAATGAGCAGTTCTTC. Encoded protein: CASSTRTSGWISYNEQFF.

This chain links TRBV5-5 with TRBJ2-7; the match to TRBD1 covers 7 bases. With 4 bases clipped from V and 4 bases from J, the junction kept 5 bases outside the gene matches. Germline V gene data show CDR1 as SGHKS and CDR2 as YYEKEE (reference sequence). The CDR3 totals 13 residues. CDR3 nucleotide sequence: TGTGCCAGCAGCCTGACAGGGCTGTACGAGCAGTACTTC. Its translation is CASSLTGLYEQYF. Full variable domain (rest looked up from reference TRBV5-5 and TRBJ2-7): DAGVTQSPTHLIKTRGQQVTLRCSPISGHKSVSWYQQVLGQGPQFIFQYYEKEERGRGNFPDRFSARQFPNYSSELNVNALLLGDSALYLCASSLTGLYEQYFGPGTRLTVT.

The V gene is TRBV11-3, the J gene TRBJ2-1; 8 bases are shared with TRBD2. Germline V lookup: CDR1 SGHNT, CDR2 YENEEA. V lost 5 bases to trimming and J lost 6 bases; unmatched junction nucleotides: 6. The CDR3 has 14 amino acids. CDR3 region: CASSTRTSPNEQFF. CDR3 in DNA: TGTGCCAGCAGCACCCGGACTAGCCCCAATGAGCAGTTCTTC.

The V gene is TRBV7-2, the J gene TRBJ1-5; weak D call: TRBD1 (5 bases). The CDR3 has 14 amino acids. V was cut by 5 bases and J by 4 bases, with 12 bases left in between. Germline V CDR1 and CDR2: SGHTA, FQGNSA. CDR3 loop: CASSAGTANQPQHF. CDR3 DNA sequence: TGTGCCAGCAGCGCAGGGACCGCGAATCAGCCCCAGCATTTT.

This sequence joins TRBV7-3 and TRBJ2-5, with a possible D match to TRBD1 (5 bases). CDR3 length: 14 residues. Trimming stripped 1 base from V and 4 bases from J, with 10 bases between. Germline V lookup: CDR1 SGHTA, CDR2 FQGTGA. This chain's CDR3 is CASSLRGPAETQYF. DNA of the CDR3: TGTGCCAGCAGCTTAAGGGGCCCAGCAGAGACCCAGTACTTC.

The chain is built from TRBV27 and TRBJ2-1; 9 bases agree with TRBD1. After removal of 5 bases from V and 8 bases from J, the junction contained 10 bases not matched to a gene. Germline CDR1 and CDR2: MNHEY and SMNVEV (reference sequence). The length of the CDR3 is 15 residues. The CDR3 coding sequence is TGTGCCAGCAGTCTACGACAGGGGGGGGTAGATGAGCAGTTCTTC. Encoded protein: CASSLRQGGVDEQFF.

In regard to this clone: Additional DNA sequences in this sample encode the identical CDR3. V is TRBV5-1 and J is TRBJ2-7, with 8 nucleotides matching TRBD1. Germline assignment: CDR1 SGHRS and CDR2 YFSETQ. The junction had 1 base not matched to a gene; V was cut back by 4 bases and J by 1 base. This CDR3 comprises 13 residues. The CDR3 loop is CASSRTGSYEQYF. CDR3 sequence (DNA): TGCGCCAGCAGCCGGACAGGGTCCTACGAGCAGTACTTC.

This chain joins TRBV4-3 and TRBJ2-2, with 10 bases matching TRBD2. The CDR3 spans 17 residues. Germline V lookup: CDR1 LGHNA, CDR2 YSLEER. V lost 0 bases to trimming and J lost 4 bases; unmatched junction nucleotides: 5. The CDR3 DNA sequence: TGCGCCAGCAGCCAAGACTCGCTAGCGGGGGTCACCGGGGAGCTGTTTTTT. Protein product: CASSQDSLAGVTGELFF.

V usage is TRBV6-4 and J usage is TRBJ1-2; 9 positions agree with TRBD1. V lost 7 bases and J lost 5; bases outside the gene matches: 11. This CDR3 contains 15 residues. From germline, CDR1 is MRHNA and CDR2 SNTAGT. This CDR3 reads CASTPGTGSNYGYTF. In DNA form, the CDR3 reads TGTGCCAGCACCCCCGGGACAGGGTCAAATTATGGCTACACCTTC.